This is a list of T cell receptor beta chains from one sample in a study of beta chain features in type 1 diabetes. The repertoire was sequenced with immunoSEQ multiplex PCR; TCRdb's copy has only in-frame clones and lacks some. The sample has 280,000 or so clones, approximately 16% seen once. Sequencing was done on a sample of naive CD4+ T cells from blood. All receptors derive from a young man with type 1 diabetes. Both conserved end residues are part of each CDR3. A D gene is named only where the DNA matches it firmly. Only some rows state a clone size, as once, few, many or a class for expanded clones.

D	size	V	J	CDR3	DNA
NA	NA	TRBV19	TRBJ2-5	CASSIADQETQYF	TGTGCCAGTAGTATCGCAGACCAAGAGACCCAGTACTTC
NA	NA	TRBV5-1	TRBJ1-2	CASSLTGSNYGYTF	TGCGCCAGCAGCTTAACAGGGAGTAACTATGGCTACACCTTC
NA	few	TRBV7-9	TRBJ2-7	CASSPSSYEQYF	TGTGCCAGCAGCCCGTCTTCCTACGAGCAGTACTTC
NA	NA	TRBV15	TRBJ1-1	CATSRQTDNTEAFF	TGTGCCACCAGCAGACAGACAGACAACACTGAAGCTTTCTTT
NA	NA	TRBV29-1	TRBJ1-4	CSVGALDQEKLFF	TGCAGCGTTGGAGCGTTAGATCAGGAAAAACTGTTTTTT
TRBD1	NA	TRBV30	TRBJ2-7	CAWSGAGGNYEQYF	TGTGCCTGGAGTGGGGCAGGGGGCAACTACGAGCAGTACTTC
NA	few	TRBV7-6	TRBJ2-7	CASSPGTTLREQYF	TGTGCCAGCAGCCCCGGGACAACTCTCCGCGAGCAGTACTTC
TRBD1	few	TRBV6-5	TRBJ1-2	CAITGGFMGYTF	TGTGCCATCACAGGGGGCTTTATGGGCTACACCTTC
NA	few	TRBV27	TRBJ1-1	CASSFQNLNTEAFF	TGTGCCAGCAGTTTCCAGAACCTGAACACTGAAGCTTTCTTT
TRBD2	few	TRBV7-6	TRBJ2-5	CASSLGLAGPETQYF	TGTGCCAGCAGTTTAGGACTAGCGGGTCCAGAGACCCAGTACTTC
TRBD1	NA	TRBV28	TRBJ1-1	CASSLTGQGALF	TGTGCCAGCAGTTTAACGGGACAGGGGGCTCTCTTT
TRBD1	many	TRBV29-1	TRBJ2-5	CSVAGTGETQYF	TGCAGCGTAGCCGGGACAGGGGAGACCCAGTACTTC
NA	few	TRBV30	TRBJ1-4	CAWNPQGPEKLFF	TGTGCCTGGAATCCCCAGGGGCCTGAAAAACTGTTTTTT
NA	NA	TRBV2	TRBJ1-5	CASTGGRGQPQHF	TGTGCCAGCACCGGGGGACGCGGTCAGCCCCAGCATTTT
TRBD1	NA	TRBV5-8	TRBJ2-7	CASSSGTAFAYEQYF	TGTGCCAGCAGCTCCGGGACAGCCTTCGCCTACGAGCAGTACTTC
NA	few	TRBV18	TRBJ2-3	CASSPLLADTQYF	TGTGCCAGCTCACCCCTTCTTGCAGATACGCAGTATTTT
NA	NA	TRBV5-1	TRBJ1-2	CASSFSRSGYTF	TGCGCCAGCAGCTTTTCTCGGTCAGGCTACACCTTC
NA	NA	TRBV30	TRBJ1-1	CAWSVSSDTEAFF	TGTGCCTGGAGTGTGTCTTCCGACACTGAAGCTTTCTTT
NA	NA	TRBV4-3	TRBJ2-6	CASSQAPRIQGAGANVLTF	TGCGCCAGCAGCCAAGCCCCCCGGATACAAGGGGCTGGGGCCAACGTCCTGACTTTC
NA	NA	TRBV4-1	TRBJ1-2	CASSQDNRDILGYTF	TGCGCCAGCAGCCAAGATAACCGGGACATTCTTGGCTACACCTTC
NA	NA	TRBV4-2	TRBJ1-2	CASSLEGDSPYGYTF	TGTGCCAGCAGCCTTGAAGGCGACAGCCCCTATGGCTACACCTTC
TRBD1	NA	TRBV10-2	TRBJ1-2	CASSERQGPYGYTF	TGCGCCAGCAGTGAAAGACAGGGCCCCTATGGCTACACCTTC
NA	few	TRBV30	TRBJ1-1	CAWSWGRNTEAFF	TGTGCCTGGAGTTGGGGCCGGAACACTGAAGCTTTCTTT
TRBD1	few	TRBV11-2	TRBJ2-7	CASSQGVGNTYEQYF	TGTGCCAGCAGCCAGGGGGTTGGGAATACCTACGAGCAGTACTTC
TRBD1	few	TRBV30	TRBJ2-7	CAWSVRWDRGTNRYEQYF	TGTGCCTGGAGTGTACGATGGGACAGAGGAACCAACCGCTACGAGCAGTACTTC
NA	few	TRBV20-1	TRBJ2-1	CSALEYNEQFF	TGCAGTGCTCTCGAGTACAATGAGCAGTTCTTC
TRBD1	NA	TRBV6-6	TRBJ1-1	CASRRPGQGNTEAFF	TGTGCCAGCAGACGTCCGGGACAGGGAAATACTGAAGCTTTCTTT
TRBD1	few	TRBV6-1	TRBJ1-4	CASSTGGYEKLFF	TGTGCCAGCAGTACAGGGGGCTATGAAAAACTGTTTTTT
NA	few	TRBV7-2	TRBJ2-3	CASSYRWTDTQYF	TGTGCCAGCAGCTATCGGTGGACAGATACGCAGTATTTT
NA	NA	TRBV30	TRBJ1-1	CAWNWLGSTEAFF	TGTGCCTGGAACTGGCTTGGGAGCACTGAAGCTTTCTTT
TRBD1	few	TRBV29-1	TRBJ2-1	CSARAGTDYNEQFF	TGCAGCGCCAGAGCCGGGACAGATTACAATGAGCAGTTCTTC
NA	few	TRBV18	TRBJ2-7	CASSPRLYGYEQYF	TGTGCCAGCTCGCCTAGACTTTATGGCTACGAGCAGTACTTC
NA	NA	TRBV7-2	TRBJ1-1	CASLKVASNTEAFF	TGTGCCAGCCTAAAAGTAGCATCGAACACTGAAGCTTTCTTT
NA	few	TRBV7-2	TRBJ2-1	CASSARSTRGEQFF	TGTGCCAGCAGCGCTCGCTCGACTAGGGGTGAGCAGTTCTTC
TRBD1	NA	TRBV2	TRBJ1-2	CASARTGADYGYTF	TGTGCCAGCGCCCGGACAGGGGCCGACTATGGCTACACCTTC
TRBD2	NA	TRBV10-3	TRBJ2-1	CAITTGLGSNEQFF	TGTGCCATCACCACGGGACTAGGCAGCAATGAGCAGTTCTTC
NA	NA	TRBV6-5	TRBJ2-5	CASSYEAGRETQYF	TGTGCCAGCAGTTACGAGGCAGGGCGAGAGACCCAGTACTTC
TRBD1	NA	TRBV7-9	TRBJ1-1	CASSLWDRENTEAFF	TGTGCCAGCAGCCTCTGGGACAGGGAGAACACTGAAGCTTTCTTT
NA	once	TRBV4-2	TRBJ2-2	CASSQVRGLGTGELFF	TGTGCCAGCAGCCAAGTGAGGGGACTCGGCACCGGGGAGCTGTTTTTT
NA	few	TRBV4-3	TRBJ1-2	CASSRGLNYGYTF	TGCGCCAGCAGCCGAGGCCTCAACTATGGCTACACCTTC
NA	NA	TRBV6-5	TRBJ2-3	CASRTPTDTQYF	TGTGCCAGCAGAACTCCCACAGATACGCAGTATTTT
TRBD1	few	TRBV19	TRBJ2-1	CASSTGGAKNEQFF	TGTGCCAGTAGTACAGGGGGCGCAAAGAATGAGCAGTTCTTC
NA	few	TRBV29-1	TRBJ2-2	CSVLELNTGELFF	TGCAGCGTTCTAGAATTAAACACCGGGGAGCTGTTTTTT
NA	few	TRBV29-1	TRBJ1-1	CSVDRGAGTEAFF	TGCAGCGTTGACAGGGGCGCGGGCACTGAAGCTTTCTTT
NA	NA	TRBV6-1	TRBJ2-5	CASGGQKTFQETQYF	TGTGCCAGCGGCGGACAGAAGACTTTCCAAGAGACCCAGTACTTC
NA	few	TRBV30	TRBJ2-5	CAWKLAGAGTQYF	TGTGCCTGGAAATTGGCAGGGGCGGGGACCCAGTACTTC
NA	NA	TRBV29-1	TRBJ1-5	CSETRAQGRRFNQPQHF	TGCAGCGAAACGAGGGCGCAGGGGCGCCGATTCAATCAGCCCCAGCATTTT
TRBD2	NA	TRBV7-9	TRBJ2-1	CASSRTSGGSYNEQFF	TGTGCCAGCAGTCGGACTAGCGGAGGCTCCTACAATGAGCAGTTCTTC
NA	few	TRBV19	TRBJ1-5	CASSSGQLGQPQHF	TGTGCCAGTAGTTCAGGACAGCTTGGTCAGCCCCAGCATTTT
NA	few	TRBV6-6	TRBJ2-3	CASSSHTDTQYF	TGTGCCAGCAGTAGCCACACAGATACGCAGTATTTT